This record covers a single T cell receptor (beta chain). The antigen is unknown. The V end lost 2 bases, the J end lost 2 bases, and 7 bases lay between the germline ends. Germline CDR1 SGHAT, CDR2 FQNNGV. This CDR3 is 15 amino acids long. The method was immunoSEQ multiplex PCR; TCRdb's version includes in-frame clones alone and lacks a portion of them. The table records some 70,000 clones, 89% of them present only once. This sample is part of a study of OX40 agonist ivuxolimab in advanced cancers. Findings and caveats of the study: More expanded clones were found, on average, in CD8+ than in CD4+ T cells.

The chain is built from TRBV11-2 and TRBJ2-6, with D hard to call. The TCR was taken from an adult with an advanced solid tumor such as melanoma, head and neck, liver or kidney cancer. The source was CD4+ or CD8+ T cells sorted from blood, collected in a trial of the OX40 agonist ivuxolimab. The CDR3 here is CASSLRLPGANVLTF. The CDR3 nucleotides are TGTGCCAGCAGCTTACGCTTACCTGGGGCCAACGTCCTGACTTTC.